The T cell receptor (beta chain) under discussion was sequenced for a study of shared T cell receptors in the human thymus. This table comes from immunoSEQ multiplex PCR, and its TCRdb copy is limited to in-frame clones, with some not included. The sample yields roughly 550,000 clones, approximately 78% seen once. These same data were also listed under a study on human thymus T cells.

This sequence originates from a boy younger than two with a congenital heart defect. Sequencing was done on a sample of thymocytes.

The CDR3 DNA reads as TGTGCCAGCAGCTTACGCAGGGAGGGGAATTCCTATGGCTACACCTTC. It specifies CASSLRREGNSYGYTF. This sequence joins TRBV11-3 and TRBJ1-2, with D perhaps matching TRBD1 (5 bases). Germline V gene sequence: CDR1 SGHNT, CDR2 YENEEA. Trimming left V 2 bases short and J 4 bases short, with 17 bases between. The CDR3 extends over 16 amino acids.